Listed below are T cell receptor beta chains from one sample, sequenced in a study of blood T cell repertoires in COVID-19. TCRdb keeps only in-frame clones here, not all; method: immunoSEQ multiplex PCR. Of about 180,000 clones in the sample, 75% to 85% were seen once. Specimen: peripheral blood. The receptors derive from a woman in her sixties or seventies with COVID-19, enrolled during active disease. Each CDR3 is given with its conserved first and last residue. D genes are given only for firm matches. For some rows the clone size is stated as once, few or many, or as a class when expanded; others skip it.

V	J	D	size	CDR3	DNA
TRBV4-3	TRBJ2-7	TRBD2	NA	CASSQGPGGPVSYEQYF	TGCGCCAGCAGCCAAGGTCCGGGAGGGCCCGTCTCCTACGAGCAGTACTTC
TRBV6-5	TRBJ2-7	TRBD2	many	CASSIGLAGEQYF	TGTGCCAGCAGCATCGGACTAGCGGGAGAGCAGTACTTC
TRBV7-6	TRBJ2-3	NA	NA	CASSSSSDGSTDTQYF	TGTGCCAGCAGCTCCTCGTCCGACGGGAGCACAGATACGCAGTATTTT
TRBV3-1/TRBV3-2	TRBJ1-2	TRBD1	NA	CASSQAGGLDYGYTF	TGTGCCAGCAGCCAAGCAGGGGGGCTCGACTATGGCTACACCTTC
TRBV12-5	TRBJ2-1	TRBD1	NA	CASGLVRTGGKNEQFF	TGTGCTAGTGGTTTGGTACGGACAGGGGGCAAGAATGAGCAGTTCTTC
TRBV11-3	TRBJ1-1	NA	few	CASSSQGSAEAFF	TGTGCCAGCAGCTCACAGGGCTCGGCTGAAGCTTTCTTT
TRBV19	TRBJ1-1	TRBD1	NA	CASSIGGTAEAFF	TGTGCCAGTAGTATAGGCGGGACAGCTGAAGCTTTCTTT
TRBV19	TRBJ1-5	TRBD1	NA	CASSTRQGSVGNQPQHF	TGTGCCAGTAGTACTAGACAGGGGTCGGTTGGCAATCAGCCCCAGCATTTT
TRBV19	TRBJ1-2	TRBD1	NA	CASRQGGGSYGYTF	TGCGCGAGCAGACAGGGGGGTGGGTCGTATGGCTACACCTTC
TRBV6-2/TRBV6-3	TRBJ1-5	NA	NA	CASSYYGDNQPQHF	TGTGCCAGCAGTTATTACGGAGACAATCAGCCCCAGCATTTT
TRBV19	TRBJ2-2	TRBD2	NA	CASSITSGRGTGELFF	TGTGCCAGTAGTATAACTAGCGGGAGGGGTACCGGGGAGCTGTTTTTT
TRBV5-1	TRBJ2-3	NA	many	CASSLGAGFADTQYF	TGCGCCAGCAGCTTGGGGGCGGGGTTCGCAGATACGCAGTATTTT
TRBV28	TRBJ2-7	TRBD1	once	CASSTDRGEMHF	TGTGCCAGCAGCACGGACAGGGGGGAAATGCACTTC
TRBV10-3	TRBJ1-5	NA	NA	CAISGEQGQPQHF	TGTGCCATTTCAGGGGAGCAGGGTCAGCCCCAGCATTTT
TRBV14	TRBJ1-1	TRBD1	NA	CASSRTGASTEAFF	TGTGCCAGCAGCCGGACAGGTGCGAGCACTGAAGCTTTCTTT
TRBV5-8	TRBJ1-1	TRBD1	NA	CASSIGQGGSTEAFF	TGTGCCAGCAGCATCGGACAGGGAGGGAGCACTGAAGCTTTCTTT
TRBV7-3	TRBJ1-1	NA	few	CASSRTGNTEAFF	TGTGCCAGCAGCCGAACAGGGAACACTGAAGCTTTCTTT
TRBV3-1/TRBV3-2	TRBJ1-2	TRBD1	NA	CASSQLPGQGDGYTF	TGTGCCAGCAGCCAACTGCCGGGACAGGGGGATGGCTACACCTTC
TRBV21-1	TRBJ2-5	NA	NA	CASSNARPPETQYF	TGTGCCAGCAGCAATGCGAGGCCCCCAGAGACCCAGTACTTC
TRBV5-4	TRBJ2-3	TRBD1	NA	CASSIPGQGGYTQYF	TGTGCCAGCAGCATTCCGGGACAGGGCGGGTATACGCAGTATTTT
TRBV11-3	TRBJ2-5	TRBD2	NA	CASSLEGAGRALGETQYF	TGTGCCAGCAGCTTAGAGGGGGCCGGGAGGGCCCTTGGGGAGACCCAGTACTTC
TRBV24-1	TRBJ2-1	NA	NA	CATSDRAYNEQFF	TGTGCCACCAGTGACAGGGCCTACAATGAGCAGTTCTTC
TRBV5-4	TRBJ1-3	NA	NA	CASSRDSNSGNTIYF	TGTGCCAGCAGCCGGGACTCAAACTCTGGAAACACCATATATTTT
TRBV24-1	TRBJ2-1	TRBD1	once	CATSDTGQINNEQFF	TGTGCCACCAGTGATACGGGACAGATAAACAATGAGCAGTTCTTC
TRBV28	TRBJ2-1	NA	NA	CASSGGLNSYNEQFF	TGTGCCAGCAGTGGAGGGTTGAACTCCTACAATGAGCAGTTCTTC
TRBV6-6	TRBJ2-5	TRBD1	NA	CASSPLWTGAATQETQYF	TGTGCCAGCAGTCCCCTCTGGACAGGGGCCGCGACCCAAGAGACCCAGTACTTC
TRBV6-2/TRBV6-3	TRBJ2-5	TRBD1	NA	CASSYSGPGTGSETQYF	TGTGCCAGCAGTTACTCTGGTCCCGGGACAGGGAGTGAGACCCAGTACTTC
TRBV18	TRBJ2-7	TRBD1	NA	CASSPRQGDEQYF	TGTGCCAGCTCACCACGACAGGGCGACGAGCAGTACTTC
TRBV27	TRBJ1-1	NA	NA	CASSFLAPGTEAFF	TGTGCCAGCAGTTTCCTGGCCCCGGGGACTGAAGCTTTCTTT
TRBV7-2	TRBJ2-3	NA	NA	CASSFGLARGSTDTQYF	TGTGCCAGCAGCTTCGGGCTGGCCAGGGGATCCACAGATACGCAGTATTTT
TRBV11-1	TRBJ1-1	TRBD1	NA	CASRVTGGEAFF	TGTGCCAGCAGAGTTACAGGGGGAGAAGCTTTCTTT
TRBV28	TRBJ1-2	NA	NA	CASRLTGLYGYTF	TGTGCCAGCAGGCTTACAGGGCTATATGGCTACACCTTC
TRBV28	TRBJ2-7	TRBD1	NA	CASSSHMDRSYEQYF	TGTGCCAGCAGTTCACACATGGACAGGAGCTACGAGCAGTACTTC
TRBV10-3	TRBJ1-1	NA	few	CAISESSTGGGTEAFF	TGTGCCATCAGTGAGTCCTCGACAGGCGGTGGCACTGAAGCTTTCTTT
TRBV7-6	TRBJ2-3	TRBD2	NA	CASSLQGGANTQYF	TGTGCCAGCAGCTTACAGGGAGGGGCAAATACGCAGTATTTT
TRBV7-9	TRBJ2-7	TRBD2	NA	CASSLSLAEYEQYF	TGTGCCAGCAGCTTGTCACTAGCGGAATACGAGCAGTACTTC
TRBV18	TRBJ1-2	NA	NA	CASSPAEARLGYGYTF	TGTGCCAGCTCACCCGCGGAGGCACGGCTAGGGTATGGCTACACCTTC
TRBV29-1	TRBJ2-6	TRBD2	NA	CSVAGGRGFSGANVLTF	TGCAGCGTCGCAGGAGGGAGGGGATTCTCTGGGGCCAACGTCCTGACTTTC
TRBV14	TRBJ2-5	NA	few	CASSQVVAGWGETQYF	TGTGCCAGCAGCCAAGTTGTCGCGGGATGGGGGGAGACCCAGTACTTC
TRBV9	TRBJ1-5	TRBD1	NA	CASSVGGGEGQPQHF	TGTGCCAGCAGCGTAGGAGGGGGCGAAGGTCAGCCCCAGCATTTT
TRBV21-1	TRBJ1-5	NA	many	CASSKTPGQVSATNFSNQPQHF	TGTGCCAGCAGCAAAACTCCGGGACAGGTATCCGCCACGAACTTTAGCAATCAGCCCCAGCATTTT
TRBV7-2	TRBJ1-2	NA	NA	CASSLDPANYGYTF	TGTGCCAGCAGCTTAGATCCAGCTAACTATGGCTACACCTTC
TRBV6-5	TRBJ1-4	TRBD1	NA	CASSYSGTAVMKRLFF	TGTGCCAGCAGTTACTCTGGGACAGCAGTAATGAAAAGACTGTTTTTT
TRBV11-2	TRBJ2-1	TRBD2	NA	CASSLGGLALMRNEQFF	TGTGCCAGCAGCTTAGGGGGACTAGCTCTTATGAGGAATGAGCAGTTCTTC
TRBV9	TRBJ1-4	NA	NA	CASSSSMGADEKLFF	TGTGCCAGCAGCTCTAGTATGGGGGCAGATGAAAAACTGTTTTTT
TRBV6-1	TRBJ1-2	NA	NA	CASSRGEGYGYTF	TGTGCCAGCAGTCGCGGGGAGGGCTATGGCTACACCTTC
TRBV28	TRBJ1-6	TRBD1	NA	CASNRDRGAPPLHF	TGTGCCAGCAACCGGGACAGGGGCGCACCACCCCTCCACTTT
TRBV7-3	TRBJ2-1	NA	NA	CASSLSGSGEQFF	TGTGCCAGCAGCTTAAGTGGGTCAGGGGAGCAGTTCTTC
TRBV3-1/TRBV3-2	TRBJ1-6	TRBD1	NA	CASSQMTGGGSPLHF	TGTGCCAGCAGCCAGATGACAGGGGGCGGCTCACCCCTCCACTTT
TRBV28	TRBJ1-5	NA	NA	CASSSPPHNQPQHF	TGTGCCAGCAGTTCTCCCCCACACAATCAGCCCCAGCATTTT
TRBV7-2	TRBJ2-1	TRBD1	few	CASSLDAGGVEQFF	TGTGCCAGCAGCTTAGATGCAGGGGGCGTTGAGCAGTTCTTC